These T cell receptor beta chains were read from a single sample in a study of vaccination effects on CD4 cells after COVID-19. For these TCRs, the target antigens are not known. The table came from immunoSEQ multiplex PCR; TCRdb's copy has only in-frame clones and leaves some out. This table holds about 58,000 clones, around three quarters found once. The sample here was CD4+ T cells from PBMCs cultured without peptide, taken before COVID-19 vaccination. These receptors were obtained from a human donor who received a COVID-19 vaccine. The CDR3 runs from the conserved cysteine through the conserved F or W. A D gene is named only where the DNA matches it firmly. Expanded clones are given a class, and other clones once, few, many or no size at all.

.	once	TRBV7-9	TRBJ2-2	TGTGCCAGCAGCGATACACGCGTGTGGAGCACCGGGGAGCTGTTTTTT	CASSDTRVWSTGELFF
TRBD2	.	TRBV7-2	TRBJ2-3	TGTGCCAGCAGCTTAGCTAGCGGGGGGCGGGGGGATACGCAGTATTTT	CASSLASGGRGDTQYF
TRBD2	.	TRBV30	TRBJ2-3	TGTGCCTGGAGTGTACTAGCGGGGGGCACAGATACGCAGTATTTT	CAWSVLAGGTDTQYF
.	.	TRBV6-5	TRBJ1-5	TGTGCCAGCAGTCCTAGGTGGGGCGGAGTTCAGCCCCAGCATTTT	CASSPRWGGVQPQHF
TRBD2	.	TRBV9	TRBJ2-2	TGTGCCAGCAGCGTAGCAGCTAGCGGCCTACACGGGGGCGGGGAGCTGTTTTTT	CASSVAASGLHGGGELFF
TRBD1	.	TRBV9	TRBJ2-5	TGTGCCAGCAGCGCCCAGGGCGGGACAGGGGGCCGGGAGACCCAGTACTTC	CASSAQGGTGGRETQYF
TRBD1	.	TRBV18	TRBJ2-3	TGTGCCAGCTCACCATCCGGGACAGGGTTCACAGATACGCAGTATTTT	CASSPSGTGFTDTQYF
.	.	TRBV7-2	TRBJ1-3	TGTGCCAGCAGCTTGGTTTGGTCTGGAAACACCATATATTTT	CASSLVWSGNTIYF
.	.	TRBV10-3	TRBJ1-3	TGTGCCATCAGTGACACCAAATCAACCATATATTTT	CAISDTKSTIYF
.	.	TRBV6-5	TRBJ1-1	TGTGCCAGCGGAAGGGAGGCTGAAGCTTTCTTT	CASGREAEAFF
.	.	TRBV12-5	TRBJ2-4	TGTGCTAGTGGTTTGTCCAACCCCCGGGAGCACTATTTC	CASGLSNPREHYF
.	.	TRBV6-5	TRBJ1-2	TGTGCCAGCAGCAGAACAGGGTCCTATGGCTACACCTTC	CASSRTGSYGYTF
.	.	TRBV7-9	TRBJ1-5	TGTGCCAGCAGCCCCCAAAACCCAACCTGTTACTTGAGTCAGCCCCAGCATTTT	CASSPQNPTCYLSQPQHF
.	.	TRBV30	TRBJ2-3	TGTGCCTGGACCCGGGCAGATACGCAGTATTTT	CAWTRADTQYF
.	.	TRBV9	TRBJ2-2	TGTGCCAGCAGCGTAGGGACGAACACCGGGGAGCTGTTTTTT	CASSVGTNTGELFF
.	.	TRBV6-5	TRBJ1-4	TGTGCCACCCCAAGAGGGTATAATGAAAAACTGTTTTTT	CATPRGYNEKLFF
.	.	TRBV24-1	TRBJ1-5	TGTGCCACCAGTGTGAAGGAGGCGGGCAATCAGCCCCAGCATTTT	CATSVKEAGNQPQHF
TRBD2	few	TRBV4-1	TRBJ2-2	TGCGCCAGCAGCCGCGGTCCCCTCGGGACTAGCGGGGGGTTGAACACCGGGGAGCTGTTTTTT	CASSRGPLGTSGGLNTGELFF
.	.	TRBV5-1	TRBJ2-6	TGCGCCAGCAGCTTGGCCGGGCTCTCTGGGGCCAACGTCCTGACTTTC	CASSLAGLSGANVLTF
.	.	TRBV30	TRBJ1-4	TGTGCCTGGGGTGACCGCAAGAATGAAAAACTGTTTTTT	CAWGDRKNEKLFF
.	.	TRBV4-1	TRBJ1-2	TGCGCCAGCAGCCAAAGGGGGGAACGAGGCTACACCTTC	CASSQRGERGYTF
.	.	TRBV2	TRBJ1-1	TGTGCCAGCAGTGAAATGGGGGTGAACACTGAAGCTTTCTTT	CASSEMGVNTEAFF
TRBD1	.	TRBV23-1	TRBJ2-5	TGCGCCAGCCCTTACCCCGGACAGGGCCAAGAGACCCAGTACTTC	CASPYPGQGQETQYF
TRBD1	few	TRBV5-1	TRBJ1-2	TGCGCCAGCAGCAAAGGGACAGGGGGCAACTATGGCTACACCTTC	CASSKGTGGNYGYTF
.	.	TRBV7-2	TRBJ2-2	TGTGCCAGCAGCTTTACGGGGGCCAGCACCGGGGAGCTGTTTTTT	CASSFTGASTGELFF
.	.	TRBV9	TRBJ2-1	TGTGCCAGCGGAAAGGGGCCCTACGCTCATGAGCAGTTCTTC	CASGKGPYAHEQFF
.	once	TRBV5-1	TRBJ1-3	TGCGCCAGCAGCTTGGGGGGTGGTGGAAACACCATATATTTT	CASSLGGGGNTIYF
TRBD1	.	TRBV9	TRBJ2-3	TGTGCCAGCAGCGAAGACAGGGGGCGTAGAGATACGCAGTATTTT	CASSEDRGRRDTQYF
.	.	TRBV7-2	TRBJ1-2	TGTGCCAGCAGCTTAGCGGGGTCGCAGGGAGGCCATGGCTACACCTTC	CASSLAGSQGGHGYTF
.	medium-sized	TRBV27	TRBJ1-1	TGTGCCAGCAGTTTATTCGCTGGGGTGAACACTGAAGCTTTCTTT	CASSLFAGVNTEAFF
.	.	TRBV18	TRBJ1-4	TGTGCCAGCTCACGGGCAAGGGAAGGTGAAAAACTGTTTTTT	CASSRAREGEKLFF
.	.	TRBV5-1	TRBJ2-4	TGCGCCAGCAGCTTGGAACCCCAGGGGGCCAAAAACATTCAGTACTTC	CASSLEPQGAKNIQYF
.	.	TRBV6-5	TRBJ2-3	TGTGCCAGCAGTCTGAGGGAAAACACAGATACGCAGTATTTT	CASSLRENTDTQYF
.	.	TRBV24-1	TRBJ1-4	TGTGCCACCAGTGATTTCTGGAGGGATAATGAAAAACTGTTTTTT	CATSDFWRDNEKLFF
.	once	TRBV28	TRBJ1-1	TGTGCCAGCAGCCAGGGGTTCGGTGAAGCTTTCTTT	CASSQGFGEAFF
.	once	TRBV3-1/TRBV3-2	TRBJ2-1	TGTGCCAGCAGTACCTACAGGGATGATGAGCAGTTCTTC	CASSTYRDDEQFF
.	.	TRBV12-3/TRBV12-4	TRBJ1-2	TGTGCCAGCAGTTTTTCTTTTTATGGCTACACCTTC	CASSFSFYGYTF
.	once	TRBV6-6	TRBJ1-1	TGTGCCAGCAGTTATCTGGGTTACACTGAAGCTTTCTTT	CASSYLGYTEAFF
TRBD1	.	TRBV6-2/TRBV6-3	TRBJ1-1	TGTGCCAGCAGTTCTAGGACAGGTGGCACTGAAGCTTTCTTT	CASSSRTGGTEAFF
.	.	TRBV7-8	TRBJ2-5	TGTGCCAGCAGCCGTGGGGGCGGGGCGGCGGGAGAGACCCAGTACTTC	CASSRGGGAAGETQYF
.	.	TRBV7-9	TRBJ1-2	TGTGCCAGCAGCCCTCCCCGGCAGACCAAAATCAATGGCTACACCTTC	CASSPPRQTKINGYTF